This TCR beta chain was retrieved from a study of cytomegalovirus exposure and HLA in healthy donors. Whole-study findings and limits: In a later analysis, V- and J-gene trimming of beta chains associated with a DCLRE1C missense variant, replicated independently.

Per germline, CDR1 SEHNR and CDR2 FQNEAQ (reference sequence). CDR3 length: 13 residues. Trimming at V came to 10 bases and at J to 3 bases, leaving 4 bases not matched to a gene. PCR employed 60 Vbeta and 13 Jbeta primers. Profiling relied on immunoSEQ multiplex PCR, and the TCRdb table lists in-frame clones only, not all of them. Of 100,000 to 150,000 clones in the sample, approximately 75% were seen once. This clone was counted between two and nine times. Its antigen is unidentified. The sequence derives from a man aged 25 to 45 in good health and CMV-seronegative. The chain joins TRBV7-9 to TRBJ2-2; 8 bases align to TRBD1. What was sequenced was PBMCs. The chain's CDR3 is CATGQGYTGELFF. The CDR3 coding sequence is TGTGCCACCGGACAGGGTTACACCGGGGAGCTGTTTTTT.